This T cell receptor beta chain was sequenced during a study of T cell changes during pregnancy in multiple sclerosis. Generated by immunoSEQ multiplex PCR, the TCRdb table keeps only in-frame clones and is missing some. The sample lists 55,000 to 75,000 clones; about 91% were seen once. This CDR3 contains 15 residues. Trimming took 7 bases from V and 4 from J, leaving 20 bases between them. Germline lookup yields CDR1 LNHDA and CDR2 SQIVND (reference sequence). This receptor was identified in a female donor with multiple sclerosis, enrolled in a pregnancy study. This chain uses TRBV19 with TRBJ2-7; maybe TRBD2 (5 bases). Source: peripheral blood, taken after pregnancy. The CDR3 DNA reads TGTGCCAGTACCCCCCGAACGGGGAACCTTTACGAGCAGTACTTC. It translates to CASTPRTGNLYEQYF.